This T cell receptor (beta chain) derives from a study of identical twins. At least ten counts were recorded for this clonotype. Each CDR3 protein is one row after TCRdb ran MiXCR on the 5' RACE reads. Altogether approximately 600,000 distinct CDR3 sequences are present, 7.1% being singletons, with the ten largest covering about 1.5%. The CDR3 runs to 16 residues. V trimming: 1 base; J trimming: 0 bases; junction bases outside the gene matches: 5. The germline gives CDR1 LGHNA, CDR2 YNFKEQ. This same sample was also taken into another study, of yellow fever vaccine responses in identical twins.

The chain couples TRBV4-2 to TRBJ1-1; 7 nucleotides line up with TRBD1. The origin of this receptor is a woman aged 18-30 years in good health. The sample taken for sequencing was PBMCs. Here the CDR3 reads CASSQVLGTVNTEAFF. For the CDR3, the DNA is TGTGCCAGCAGCCAAGTTCTCGGGACAGTGAACACTGAAGCTTTCTTT.